This TCR beta chain was captured in a study of CD8+ T cells in alopecia areata. Study as a whole: At a dose of 5 to 10 mg twice daily, oral tofacitinib was given to treated patients. Tofacitinib therapy lasting 6 to 18 months was followed by 6 months off drug. Study findings and constraints: The study found higher clonality in lesional than normal scalp, especially in alopecia totalis/universalis.

Comments on this clone: Its antigen is undetermined.

Those with alopecia areata gave lesional scalp punch biopsies and peripheral blood. Germline CDR1 SGHTA, CDR2 FQGNSA. V was pared by 2 bases and J by 3 bases, with 10 bases between. This CDR3 region has 14 residues. Following RNA extraction, reverse transcription yielded cDNA that acted as the sequencing template. TCRdb's copy holds only in-frame clones and misses some; the assay was immunoSEQ multiplex PCR. The table records some 110,000 clones, more than 30% of them present only once. The sequencing sample was made of CD4+ T cells sorted from blood. The genes are TRBV7-2 and TRBJ1-2, with a weak D call TRBD1 (6 bases). This TCR came from a human donor with alopecia areata. The CDR3 nucleotides are TGTGCCAGCAGCTTATTCGGGGGCCACTATGGCTACACCTTC. Translation: CASSLFGGHYGYTF.